The rows below give T cell receptor beta chains drawn from one sample of a study of cytomegalovirus exposure and HLA in healthy donors. The method was immunoSEQ multiplex PCR; TCRdb's version includes in-frame clones alone and lacks a portion of them. The data hold around 150,000 clones, with roughly 79% observed a single time. Sequenced sample: PBMCs. The source of these receptors is a male donor in good health and CMV-seropositive. Both conserved end residues are part of each CDR3. A D gene is named only where the DNA matches it firmly.

>TRBJ2-2|TRBD1|TRBV11-1
TGTGCCAGCAGCAAGACCGGGACAGTGAACACCGGGGAGCTGTTTTTT
CASSKTGTVNTGELFF
>TRBJ2-7|NA|TRBV11-2
TGTGCCAGCAGCTGGGGACTGGCCTACGAGCAGTACTTC
CASSWGLAYEQYF
>TRBJ2-2|NA|TRBV11-3
TGTGCCAGCAGCCTGGGAGCAGGGGAGCTGTTTTTT
CASSLGAGELFF
>TRBJ2-2|NA|TRBV9
TGTGCCAGCACCTTGGGAGAAAGGAGCACCGGGGAGCTGTTTTTT
CASTLGERSTGELFF
>TRBJ2-3|NA|TRBV4-2
TGTGCCAGCAGCCAGGCAGGGGGCACAGATACGCAGTATTTT
CASSQAGGTDTQYF
>TRBJ1-2|NA|TRBV29-1
TGCAGCGTCGATCTAGGGCGGGACTATGGCTACACCTTC
CSVDLGRDYGYTF
>TRBJ1-2|TRBD1|TRBV23-1
TGCGCCAGCAGTCCTGGGACAGTAAGTGGCTACACCTTC
CASSPGTVSGYTF
>TRBJ2-2|TRBD1|TRBV7-9
TGTGCCAGCAGCTTAGTGGGGACAGGAAACACCGGGGAGCTGTTTTTT
CASSLVGTGNTGELFF
>TRBJ1-5|NA|TRBV4-2
TGTGCCAGCAGCCAAGGGCCCAGTAGCAATCAGCCCCAGCATTTT
CASSQGPSSNQPQHF
>TRBJ1-4|NA|TRBV2
TGTGCCAGCAATGGCCAAGGGACTTCTAATGAAAAACTGTTTTTT
CASNGQGTSNEKLFF
>TRBJ2-2|NA|TRBV29-1
TGCAGCGTTGAAGATCCCGGACAGAGCACCGGGGAGCTGTTTTTT
CSVEDPGQSTGELFF
>TRBJ2-7|NA|TRBV9
TGTGCCAGCAGCGGGGACACTTTCTCCGGCGAGCAGTACTTC
CASSGDTFSGEQYF
>TRBJ1-1|NA|TRBV9
TGTGCCAGCAGCGCGAGACAGGTTAACACTGAAGCTTTCTTT
CASSARQVNTEAFF